Presented here are 10 T cell receptor beta chains from one specimen sequenced in a study of blood T cell repertoires in COVID-19. Libraries were prepared by immunoSEQ multiplex PCR; TCRdb keeps only in-frame clonotypes and omits some of them. The table shows under 250,000 clones, with 85% occurring only once. Specimen: peripheral blood. The receptor set was obtained from a man over 45 with COVID-19, enrolled during active disease.

The CDR3 sequence: CASRIQSNSPLHF. As DNA, the CDR3 is TGTGCCAGCAGGATTCAGTCTAATTCACCCCTCCACTTT. This chain connects TRBV5-4 to TRBJ1-6; D not certain. From germline, CDR1 is SGHNT and CDR2 YYREEE (reference sequence). V was trimmed by 5 bases and J by 6 bases, leaving 9 bases between them. The CDR3 contains 13 residues.

This clone was recorded only once. The CDR3 sequence: CASSVGQGASNSPLHF. The CDR3 region has the DNA TGTGCCAGCAGCGTAGGGCAGGGGGCAAGTAATTCACCCCTCCACTTT. The chain couples TRBV9 to TRBJ1-6; 8 nucleotides match TRBD1. V gave up 0 bases and J gave up 6 bases; unmatched junction bases: 5. The CDR3 has 16 residues. The germline gives CDR1 SGDLS, CDR2 YYNGEE. The full variable domain, in which reference TRBV9 and TRBJ1-6 provide the parts outside the CDR3, is DSGVTQTPKHLITATGQRVTLRCSPRSGDLSVYWYQQSLDQGLQFLIQYYNGEERAKGNILERFSAQQFPDLHSELNLSSLELGDSALYFCASSVGQGASNSPLHFGNGTRLTVT.

In this sample, this clone turned up a few times. The genes are TRBV10-3 and TRBJ1-1; D not certain. Germline CDR1 ENHRY, CDR2 SYGVKD. The CDR3 sequence is 15 residues long. V lost 3 bases and J 3 bases, leaving 14 bases between the germline ends. In nucleotides, the CDR3 is TGTGCCATCAGTGATCGTGCCAGGAGGTACACTGAAGCTTTCTTT. It specifies CAISDRARRYTEAFF.

This CDR3 reads CASSERQKNTEAFF. Here the CDR3 DNA reads TGTGCCAGCAGTGAAAGACAGAAGAACACTGAAGCTTTCTTT. The genes are TRBV25-1 and TRBJ1-1; TRBD1 is a possible D gene (5 bases). Germline V gene data show CDR1 as MGHDK and CDR2 as SYGVNS. V dropped 2 bases and J dropped 1 base, with 8 bases sitting between them. CDR3 size: 14 residues.

The gene calls are TRBV16 and TRBJ1-2; possibly TRBD1 for D (5 bases). The germline V gene has CDR1 KGHSY and CDR2 FQNENV. The V end was cut by 2 bases, the J end by 4 bases, with 11 bases between. CDR3 size: 14 residues. Here the CDR3 DNA reads TGTGCCAGCAGCCAAGGCAGGGAAATCTATGGCTACACCTTC. This translates into CASSQGREIYGYTF.

This clone was found a few times. The chain employs TRBV2 and TRBJ2-3; possible D gene TRBD2, 5 bases. The CDR3 extends over 15 amino acids. The germline V gene has CDR1 SNHLY and CDR2 FYNNEI. V dropped 1 base and J dropped 1 base, with 9 bases sitting between them. CDR3 in amino acids: CASSEGTRGTDTQYF. The CDR3 DNA follows: TGTGCCAGCAGTGAAGGGACGAGGGGCACAGATACGCAGTATTTT.

The rearrangement uses TRBV9 and TRBJ2-3, with D perhaps matching TRBD2 (6 bases). Germline loops: CDR1 SGDLS, CDR2 YYNGEE. This CDR3 spans 15 amino acids. Trimming cost V 0 bases and J 0 bases, with 8 bases left between them. The CDR3 loop reads CASSVGRGSTDTQYF. The CDR3 coding sequence is TGTGCCAGCAGCGTAGGTCGGGGGAGCACAGATACGCAGTATTTT.

The chain uses TRBV7-3 and TRBJ2-7; TRBD2 aligns across 8 bases. The CDR3 is made up of 14 amino acids. The V gene end was trimmed by 4 bases and the J gene end by 5 bases; junction bases not matched to a gene: 7. The germline gives CDR1 SGHTA, CDR2 FQGTGA. CDR3 nucleotides: TGTGCCAGCAGCTCGGGACTAGAGAGTGACGAGCAGTACTTC. This translates into CASSSGLESDEQYF.

This clone was observed a few times. The V gene is TRBV3-1 (or the pseudogene TRBV3-2), the J gene TRBJ1-3; 7 bases are a match to TRBD1. Per germline, CDR1 LGHDT and CDR2 YNNKEL (reference sequence). The CDR3 is made up of 17 amino acids. With 0 bases clipped from V and 2 bases from J, the junction kept 7 bases outside the gene matches. This CDR3 reads CASSQEGGGEPGNTIYF. The CDR3 nucleotides read TGTGCCAGCAGCCAAGAAGGAGGGGGCGAGCCTGGAAACACCATATATTTT.

The chain couples TRBV15 to TRBJ1-4; D uncertain. Germline V CDR1 and CDR2: LNHNV, YYDKDF (reference sequence). This CDR3 has 15 amino acids. V was shortened by 5 bases and J by 5 bases, with 15 bases between the two germline ends. DNA for the CDR3: TGTGCCACCAGCCCCTCGGGAGGGAGGAATGAAAAACTGTTTTTT. It specifies CATSPSGGRNEKLFF.